The T cell receptor beta chain under discussion was sequenced for a study of tumor and adjacent non-tumor tissue in lung cancer. Points from the study as a whole: TCR diversity was significantly greater in tumor than normal lung tissue. Patients with more diverse tumor TCRs had worse survival.

The library came from three nested PCR rounds adapted from ARM-PCR protocols. TCRdb re-analysed the multiplex PCR reads in MiXCR, keeping a single row per CDR3 protein. Of about 90,000 distinct CDR3 sequences in the sample, more than 60% are singletons; the top ten hold 15%. RNA was extracted from bulk tissue without any cell sorting. Regarding this clonotype: Antigen unknown.

Germline CDR1 SGHNT, CDR2 YYREEE (reference sequence). Losses at the gene ends were 3 bases for V and 12 bases for J; bases not matched to a gene: 14. This CDR3 is built from 14 residues. The J gene is TRBJ2-5, the V gene TRBV5-4, with TRBD1 identical over 7 bases. The sequence was collected from a man aged 70-80 years with non-small cell lung cancer. What was sequenced was lung tumor tissue. The CDR3 loop reads CASSSPTGRQTKYF. In DNA form, the CDR3 reads TGTGCCAGCAGCTCCCCGACAGGGCGGCAGACTAAGTACTTC.